Shown below are 21 T cell receptor beta chains from a single sample sequenced in a study of shared clonotypes between healthy human individuals. Terminally differentiated effector memory CD45RA+ cells were excluded from the naive CD8 cells, which were CD45RO-negative and positively selected for CCR7. Sequencing used immunoSEQ multiplex PCR; TCRdb keeps in-frame clones, though not all of them. The data hold around 2,000,000 clones, with approximately 94% observed a single time. Material for sequencing was naive CD8+ T cells sorted from blood. Receptor source: a man aged 18 to 35 in good health.

The genes are TRBV27 and TRBJ1-6, with D unclear. Germline V gene lookup returns CDR1 MNHEY and CDR2 SMNVEV (reference sequence). This CDR3 contains 14 residues. Trimming pared 5 bases from V and 7 bases from J, leaving 12 bases between. The CDR3 sequence is CASSPLLENSPLHF. CDR3 nucleotides: TGTGCCAGCAGTCCTCTCCTAGAAAATTCACCCCTCCACTTT.

The J gene is TRBJ2-1, the V gene TRBV7-2; D gene ambiguous. The CDR3 contains 14 residues. Germline V gives CDR1 SGHTA, CDR2 FQGNSA. V gave up 1 base and J gave up 9 bases, with 13 bases separating them. CDR3 DNA: TGTGCCAGCAGCTTAGGGCTGGGGTACGGTGAGCAGTTCTTC. It encodes CASSLGLGYGEQFF.

V is TRBV27 and J is TRBJ2-3, with no clear D. CDR3 length: 16 residues. V was pared by 6 bases and J by 0 bases, with 16 bases between. Germline loops: CDR1 MNHEY, CDR2 SMNVEV (reference sequence). In DNA form, the CDR3 reads TGTGCCAGCAGCCCGAGATTTATGACTAGCACAGATACGCAGTATTTT. Its translation: CASSPRFMTSTDTQYF.

The chain couples TRBV27 to TRBJ2-1; tentatively, D is TRBD2 (6 bases). Germline V gene sequence: CDR1 MNHEY, CDR2 SMNVEV (reference sequence). The germline V and J ends were trimmed by 0 bases and 7 bases, with 13 bases remaining between them. The CDR3 runs 15 residues. CDR3 amino acids: CASSLSKPSGNEQFF. The DNA of the CDR3 is TGTGCCAGCAGTTTATCAAAACCCAGCGGGAATGAGCAGTTCTTC.

V gene TRBV28 combines with J gene TRBJ2-4, with D tentatively TRBD2 (6 bases). The germline CDR1 and CDR2 sequences are MDHEN and SYDVKM. The CDR3 runs to 17 residues. V dropped 3 bases and J dropped 0 bases, with 15 bases sitting between them. The CDR3: CASSFALARLAKNIQYF. The CDR3 bases are TGTGCCAGCAGTTTCGCTCTAGCGAGGCTAGCCAAAAACATTCAGTACTTC.

The count of this clone is one. V gene TRBV4-1 combines with J gene TRBJ2-2; 10 bases are shared with TRBD1. The CDR3 runs to 18 residues. CDR1 and CDR2 (germline): MGHRA, YSYEKL. V lost 1 base, J lost 5 bases, and 10 bases stayed unmatched. The CDR3 region is CASSQVPGQGKGTGELFF. CDR3 nucleotide sequence: TGCGCCAGCAGCCAAGTCCCGGGACAGGGGAAGGGAACCGGGGAGCTGTTTTTT.

This chain connects TRBV5-8 to TRBJ1-1; the match to TRBD1 covers 9 bases. The CDR3 is 17 amino acids. The V gene's germline CDR1 is SGHTS and CDR2 YDEGEE. V trimming: 4 bases; J trimming: 1 base; junction bases outside the gene matches: 11. The CDR3 coding sequence is TGTGCCAGCAGCCCTGACAGGGGGTTCTCCTGGAACACTGAAGCTTTCTTT. Translating it yields CASSPDRGFSWNTEAFF.

This sequence joins TRBV7-9 and TRBJ1-1; 10 nucleotides line up with TRBD1. The CDR3 consists of 16 residues. Germline V gene lookup returns CDR1 SEHNR and CDR2 FQNEAQ (reference sequence). Germline trimming cut 4 bases from V and 3 bases from J; bases unmatched to any gene: 8. The DNA for the CDR3 is TGTGCCAGCAGCTCTAGGACAGGGGGAGAGGACACTGAAGCTTTCTTT. Amino acids: CASSSRTGGEDTEAFF.

The rearrangement joins TRBV4-1 to TRBJ2-5, with 9 bases matching TRBD2. The V gene end was trimmed by 2 bases and the J gene end by 5 bases; junction bases not matched to a gene: 0. The germline V gene has CDR1 MGHRA and CDR2 YSYEKL. This CDR3 has 13 amino acids. The CDR3 sequence: CASSQTSGETQYF. The CDR3 coding sequence is TGCGCCAGCAGCCAAACTAGCGGGGAGACCCAGTACTTC.

This rearrangement joins TRBV7-9 to TRBJ2-7; D unclear. CDR1 is SEHNR and CDR2 is FQNEAQ in the germline V gene (reference sequence). The CDR3 covers 16 residues. The V and J ends lost 1 base and 0 bases respectively, with 13 bases between them. The CDR3 DNA follows: TGTGCCAGCAGCTTAGAATCCGGCGGCCACTCCTACGAGCAGTACTTC. Encoded protein: CASSLESGGHSYEQYF.

The gene calls are TRBV28 and TRBJ1-1, with D maybe TRBD1 (5 bases). Per the germline V gene, CDR1 is MDHEN and CDR2 is SYDVKM. This CDR3 has 15 residues. V lost 7 bases and J lost 3, with 18 bases in between. The CDR3: CASTWMGGSDTEAFF. CDR3 coding DNA: TGTGCCAGCACCTGGATGGGGGGGTCGGACACTGAAGCTTTCTTT.

The chain combines TRBV27 with TRBJ1-6; D unclear. The CDR3 extends over 13 amino acids. Trimming pared 7 bases from V and 7 bases from J, leaving 11 bases between. In germline, CDR1 is MNHEY, CDR2 SMNVEV (reference sequence). The CDR3 protein is CASKFGPNSPLHF. The CDR3 bases are TGTGCCAGCAAGTTTGGGCCAAATTCACCCCTCCACTTT.

The chain links TRBV11-2 to TRBJ2-5; D is perhaps TRBD1 (5 bases). CDR3 size: 14 residues. CDR1 SGHAT and CDR2 FQNNGV come from the germline V gene. The germline V and J ends were trimmed by 1 base and 2 bases, with 8 bases remaining between them. CDR3 protein: CASSLVDSQETQYF. The CDR3 DNA reads as TGTGCCAGCAGCTTAGTAGACAGTCAAGAGACCCAGTACTTC. The full variable domain, its missing parts supplied by reference TRBV11-2 and TRBJ2-5, is EAGVAQSPRYKIIEKRQSVAFWCNPISGHATLYWYQQILGQGPKLLIQFQNNGVVDDSQLPKDRFSAERLKGVDSTLKIQPAKLEDSAVYLCASSLVDSQETQYFGPGTRLLVL.

CDR3 DNA sequence: TGCGCCAGCAGCCAAGCGGCACCCTCGGGGGCGGGTGGGGATACGCAGTATTTT. It encodes CASSQAAPSGAGGDTQYF. The chain couples TRBV4-1 to TRBJ2-3; D is perhaps TRBD1 or TRBD2 (6 bases each). Germline CDR1 and CDR2: MGHRA and YSYEKL. The ends were cut back, 1 base at V and 6 bases at J, with 23 bases in the middle. There are 18 residues in the CDR3.

V gene TRBV2 combines with J gene TRBJ1-4; 10 bases are a match to TRBD1. The junction had 11 bases not matched to a gene; V was cut back by 5 bases and J by 2 bases. Germline CDR1 is SNHLY and CDR2 is FYNNEI. The CDR3 runs 18 residues. CDR3 nucleotide sequence: TGTGCCAGCAGTTACGACAGGGGGCAAAGTGGTACTAATGAAAAACTGTTTTTT. Translation gives CASSYDRGQSGTNEKLFF.

The chain employs TRBV27 and TRBJ1-1, with 8 bases fitting TRBD1. This CDR3 has 14 amino acids. Germline loops: CDR1 MNHEY, CDR2 SMNVEV (reference sequence). The junction had 7 bases not matched to a gene; V was cut back by 5 bases and J by 5 bases. This chain's CDR3 is CASSLRTGLTEAFF. CDR3 nucleotides: TGTGCCAGCAGTCTAAGGACAGGGCTAACTGAAGCTTTCTTT.

This sequence joins TRBV2 and TRBJ1-1; TRBD1 might be the D (5 bases). Germline-derived CDR1 and CDR2 are SNHLY and FYNNEI. Trimming shortened V by 1 base and J by 0 bases, and 21 bases separated the two germline ends. The CDR3 has 19 residues. DNA of the CDR3: TGTGCCAGCAGTGAAGGAATGGCGGGACGTAAGTTGGTGAACACTGAAGCTTTCTTT. This codes for CASSEGMAGRKLVNTEAFF.

The V call is TRBV7-2, the J call TRBJ2-3; D unresolved. V was trimmed by 1 base and J by 1 base, leaving 6 bases between them. Germline V gene sequence: CDR1 SGHTA, CDR2 FQGNSA. The CDR3 runs to 14 residues. As DNA, the CDR3 is TGTGCCAGCAGCTTAGGACATGGCACAGATACGCAGTATTTT. Its protein is CASSLGHGTDTQYF.

The chain's CDR3 is CASSWGTGPTYEQYF. The CDR3 nucleotides read TGTGCCAGCAGCTGGGGGACAGGGCCTACCTACGAGCAGTACTTC. The V and J genes are TRBV5-4 and TRBJ2-7, with TRBD1 matching 9 bases. The trim removed 3 bases at V and 2 bases at J, leaving 6 bases unmatched. The CDR3 loop spans 15 amino acids. Germline CDR1 and CDR2: SGHNT and YYREEE (reference sequence).

This chain uses TRBV7-8 with TRBJ2-2; 9 bases fit TRBD2. CDR1 and CDR2 (germline): SGHVS, FQNEAQ. J lost 1 base, V lost 1 base, and 4 bases had no gene match. This CDR3 spans 17 amino acids. The CDR3 DNA follows: TGTGCCAGCAGCTTAGTTTTTAGCGGGGGGAACACCGGGGAGCTGTTTTTT. It yields the protein CASSLVFSGGNTGELFF.

The chain employs TRBV5-1 and TRBJ2-3; 7 nucleotides match TRBD1. The CDR3 totals 16 residues. Trimming took 0 bases from V and 4 from J; bases not matched to a gene: 8. Germline V gene lookup returns CDR1 SGHRS and CDR2 YFSETQ. CDR3 protein: CASSLEGAGLADTQYF. The CDR3 DNA reads as TGCGCCAGCAGCTTGGAGGGGGCAGGGTTGGCAGATACGCAGTATTTT.